This entry describes one T cell receptor (beta chain). Its antigen is unknown. TCRdb passed the 5' RACE reads through MiXCR, listing each CDR3 protein once. The repertoire holds some 260,000 distinct CDR3 sequences, around 17% seen once, with approximately 3.6% in the top ten. This specimen belongs to a study of T-cell memory formation after mild COVID-19. In the study overall: TCR clusters mostly belonged to single donors.

Whole-study results and caveats: The study found contracting CD4+ clones mainly in CM and EM and contracting CD8+ clones in EMRA. Later expanders leaned CD4+, whereas day 15 to 85 contracting clones were balanced CD4/CD8.

CDR3 size: 14 residues. The V gene end was trimmed by 1 base and the J gene end by 9 bases; junction bases not matched to a gene: 5. Germline assignment: CDR1 SGHTA and CDR2 FQGNSA. The sequence was obtained from a man in his late teens or twenties who had mild COVID-19 (a few samples of this study predate the infection). Cell type and time point are not known. Sequencing input: PBMCs or a T cell subset sorted from them (not recorded which). The genes are TRBV7-2 and TRBJ1-4; 7 bases agree with TRBD1. CDR3 in DNA: TGTGCCAGCAGCTTAGAAACAGGGGTGAAAAAACTGTTTTTT. Its translation is CASSLETGVKKLFF.